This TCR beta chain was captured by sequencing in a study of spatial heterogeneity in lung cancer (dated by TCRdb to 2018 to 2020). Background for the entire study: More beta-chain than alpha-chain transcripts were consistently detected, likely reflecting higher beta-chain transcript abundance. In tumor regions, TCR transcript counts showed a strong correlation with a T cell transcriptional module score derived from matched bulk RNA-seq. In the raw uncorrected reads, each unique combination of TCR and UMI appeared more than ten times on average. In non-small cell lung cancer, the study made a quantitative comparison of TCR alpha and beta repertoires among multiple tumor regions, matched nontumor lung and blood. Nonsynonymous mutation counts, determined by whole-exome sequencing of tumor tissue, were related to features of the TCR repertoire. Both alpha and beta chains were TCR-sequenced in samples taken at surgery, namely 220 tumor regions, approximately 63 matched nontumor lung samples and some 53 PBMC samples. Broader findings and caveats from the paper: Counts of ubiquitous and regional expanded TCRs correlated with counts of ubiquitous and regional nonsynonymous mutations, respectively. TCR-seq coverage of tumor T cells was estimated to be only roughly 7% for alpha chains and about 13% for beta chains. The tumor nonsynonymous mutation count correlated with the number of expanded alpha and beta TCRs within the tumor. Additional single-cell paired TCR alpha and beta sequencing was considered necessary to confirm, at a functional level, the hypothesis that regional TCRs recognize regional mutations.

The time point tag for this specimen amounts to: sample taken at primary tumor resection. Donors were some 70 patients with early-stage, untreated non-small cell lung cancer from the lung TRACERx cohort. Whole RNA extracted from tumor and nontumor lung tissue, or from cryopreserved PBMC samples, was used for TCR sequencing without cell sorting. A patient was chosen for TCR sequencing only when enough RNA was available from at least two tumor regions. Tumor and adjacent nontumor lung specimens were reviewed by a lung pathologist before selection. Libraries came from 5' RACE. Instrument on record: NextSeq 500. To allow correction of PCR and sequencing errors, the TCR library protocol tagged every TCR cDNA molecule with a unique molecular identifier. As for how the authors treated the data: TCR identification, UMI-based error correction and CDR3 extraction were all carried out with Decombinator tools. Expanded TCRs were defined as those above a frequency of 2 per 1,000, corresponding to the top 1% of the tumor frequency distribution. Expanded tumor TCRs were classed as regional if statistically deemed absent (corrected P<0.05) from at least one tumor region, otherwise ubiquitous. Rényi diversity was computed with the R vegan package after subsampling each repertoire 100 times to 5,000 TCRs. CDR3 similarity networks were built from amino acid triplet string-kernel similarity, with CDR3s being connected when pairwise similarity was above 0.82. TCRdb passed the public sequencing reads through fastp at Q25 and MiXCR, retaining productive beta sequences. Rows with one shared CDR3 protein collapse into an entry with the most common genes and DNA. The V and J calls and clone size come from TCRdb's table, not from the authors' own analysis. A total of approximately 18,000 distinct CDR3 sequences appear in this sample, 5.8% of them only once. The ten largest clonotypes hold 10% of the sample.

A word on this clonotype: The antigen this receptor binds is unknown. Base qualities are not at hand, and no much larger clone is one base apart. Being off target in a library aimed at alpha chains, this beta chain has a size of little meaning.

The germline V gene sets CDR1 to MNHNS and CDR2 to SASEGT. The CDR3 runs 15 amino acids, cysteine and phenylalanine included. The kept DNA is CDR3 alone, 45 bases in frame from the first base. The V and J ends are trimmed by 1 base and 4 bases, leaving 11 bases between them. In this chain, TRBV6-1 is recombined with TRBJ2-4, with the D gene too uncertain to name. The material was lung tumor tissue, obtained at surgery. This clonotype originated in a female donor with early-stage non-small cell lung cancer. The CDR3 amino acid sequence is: CASSEVGQLKNIQYF. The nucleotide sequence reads TGTGCCAGCAGTGAAGTTGGGCAGTTAAAAAACATTCAGTACTTC.